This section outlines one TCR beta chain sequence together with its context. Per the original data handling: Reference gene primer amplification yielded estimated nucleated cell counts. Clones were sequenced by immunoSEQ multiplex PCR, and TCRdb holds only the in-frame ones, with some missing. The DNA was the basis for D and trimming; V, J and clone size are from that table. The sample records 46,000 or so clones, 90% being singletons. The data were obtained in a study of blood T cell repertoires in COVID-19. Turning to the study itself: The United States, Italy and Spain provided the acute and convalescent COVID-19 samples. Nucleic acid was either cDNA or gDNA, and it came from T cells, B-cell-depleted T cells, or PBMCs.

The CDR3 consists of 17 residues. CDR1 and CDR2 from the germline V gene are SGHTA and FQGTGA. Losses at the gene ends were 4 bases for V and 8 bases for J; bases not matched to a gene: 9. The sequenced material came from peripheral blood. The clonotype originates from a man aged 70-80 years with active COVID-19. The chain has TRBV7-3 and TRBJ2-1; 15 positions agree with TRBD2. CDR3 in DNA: TGTGCCAGCAGCTACTTACCGGGACTAGCGGGAGGACATGAGCAGTTCTTC. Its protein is CASSYLPGLAGGHEQFF.